This T cell receptor beta chain was documented in a study of T-cell reconstitution after alpha-beta-depleted transplantation in children. Unique molecular identifiers were incorporated when the TCRbeta library was constructed. TCRdb reprocessed the PCR reads via MiXCR and lists one record per CDR3 protein. The data contain about 110,000 distinct CDR3 sequences, approximately 10% of them singletons. This CDR3 contains 13 residues. Germline loops: CDR1 SGHTA, CDR2 FQGNSA. Between the trimmed V and J ends, which lost 2 bases and 2 bases, there was a span of 6 bases. This clonotype was seen repeatedly, ten times or more.

The specimen comprised PBMCs from the stem cell graft donor, sampled from the stem cell graft. This chain connects TRBV7-2 to TRBJ2-5; D not certain. The sequence derives from a human donor who donated a stem cell graft to a child with acute lymphoblastic leukemia. The CDR3 reads CASSLTPQETQYF. The CDR3 DNA reads as TGTGCCAGCAGCTTAACGCCTCAAGAGACCCAGTACTTC.